Given below is one T cell receptor (beta chain) in context. The specificity of this receptor is unknown. No clone much larger than this one lies a single base away; base qualities are absent. Library creation used the immunoSEQ multiplex PCR assay. T cell repertoires were profiled by deep sequencing of rearranged TCR beta loci, alongside multiparametric flow cytometry. The table comes from immuneACCESS by way of TCRdb, which keeps in-frame sequences with V and J called. Part of the clones is missing from these tables; in studies checked, under half for an unresolved V gene and the rest for unknown reasons. A total of tens of thousands of clones appear in this sample, about 87% of them only once. 40% to 50% of the sample is in the top ten clones. The source of the sample is a study of lymphopenia after photon versus proton radiotherapy (dated by TCRdb to about 2019). Background on the whole study: Photon and proton radiation therapy were compared by the study for their immunological effects in patients with gastrointestinal tumors who developed high-grade lymphopenia. The cohort included under 25 patients with gastrointestinal tumors who developed lymphopenia after receiving either photon or proton therapy. The study was designed to characterize how the impact on the immune system differs between the two radiation modalities. Points the paper makes about the study in general: Across the cohort, an inverse correlation was found between a larger post-nadir drop in TCR diversity and overall survival time among patients who died. The survival association was assessed only in patients who died, and the authors presented better survival with proton therapy as a possibility rather than a demonstrated result. Relative stability during treatment was observed in proton-treated patients, whereas loss of naive T cells and TCR diversity and gain of effector/memory populations were observed in photon-treated patients. After the lymphocyte count nadir, oligoclonal expansion, especially of CD8+ Temra cells, was observed in photon-treated repertoires, and the drop in diversity was driven by this expansion.

Sequencing used peripheral blood, obtained from a patient treated with proton-based radiotherapy. The sequence was obtained from a woman in her sixties or seventies with cholangiocarcinoma. Some clones in this sample may be carry-over from other donors' samples.

The CDR3: CASSPSTGELFF. The DNA sequence reads TGTGCCAGCAGCCCCTCCACCGGGGAGCTGTTTTTT. The rearranged chain carries TRBV11-3 and TRBJ2-2, with no confidently assigned D gene. Reading from cysteine to phenylalanine, the CDR3 counts 12 amino acids. Of all the DNA, just the CDR3 is kept, 36 bases in frame from base 1. CDR1 and CDR2 (SGHNT, YENEEA) derive from the germline V gene. The V end loses 5 bases and the J end loses 4 bases, and a stretch of 5 bases separates them.